This entry describes one T cell receptor (beta chain). The germline V gene has CDR1 LGHDT and CDR2 YNNKEL (reference sequence). The CDR3 contains 16 residues. J gave up 2 bases and V 5 bases, and 8 bases lay outside the gene matches. This record comes from a study of blood T cell repertoires in COVID-19. Whole-study context: T cells, B-cell-depleted T cells, or PBMCs provided the cDNA or gDNA that served as material.

As handled by the study authors: Quantification of nucleated cells was approximated via reference gene primer amplification. TCRdb's table, derived via immunoSEQ multiplex PCR, lists solely in-frame clones and lacks some. From that table come the V and J calls and clone size; the DNA was used to work out D and trimming. There are about 120,000 clones in the sample; 75% to 85% occur only once, and 3.5% to 4% lies in the top ten. The chain has TRBV3-1 (or the pseudogene TRBV3-2) and TRBJ2-7; TRBD2 aligns across 11 bases. The sample taken for sequencing was peripheral blood. The receptor comes from a woman in her fifties or sixties with acute or convalescent COVID-19. The CDR3 DNA reads TGTGCCAGCAGCACTACTAGCGGGAGAGGCGCCTACGAGCAGTACTTC. Protein sequence: CASSTTSGRGAYEQYF.